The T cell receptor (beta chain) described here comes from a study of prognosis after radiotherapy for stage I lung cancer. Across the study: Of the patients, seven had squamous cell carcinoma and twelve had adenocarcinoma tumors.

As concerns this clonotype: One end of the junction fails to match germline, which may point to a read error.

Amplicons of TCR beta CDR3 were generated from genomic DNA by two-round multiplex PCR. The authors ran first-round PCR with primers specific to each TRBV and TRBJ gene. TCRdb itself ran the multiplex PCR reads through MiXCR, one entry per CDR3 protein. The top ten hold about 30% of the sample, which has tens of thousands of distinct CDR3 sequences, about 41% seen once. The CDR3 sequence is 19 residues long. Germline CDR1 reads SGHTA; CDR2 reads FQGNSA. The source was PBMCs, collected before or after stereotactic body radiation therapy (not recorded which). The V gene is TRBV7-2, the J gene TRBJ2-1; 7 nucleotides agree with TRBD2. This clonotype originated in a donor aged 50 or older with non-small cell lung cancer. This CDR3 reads CASSPGGSSSWSSYNQQFF. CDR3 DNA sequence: TGTGCCAGCAGCCCTGGCGGGAGTTCATCCTGGAGCTCCTACAATCAGCAGTTCTTC.